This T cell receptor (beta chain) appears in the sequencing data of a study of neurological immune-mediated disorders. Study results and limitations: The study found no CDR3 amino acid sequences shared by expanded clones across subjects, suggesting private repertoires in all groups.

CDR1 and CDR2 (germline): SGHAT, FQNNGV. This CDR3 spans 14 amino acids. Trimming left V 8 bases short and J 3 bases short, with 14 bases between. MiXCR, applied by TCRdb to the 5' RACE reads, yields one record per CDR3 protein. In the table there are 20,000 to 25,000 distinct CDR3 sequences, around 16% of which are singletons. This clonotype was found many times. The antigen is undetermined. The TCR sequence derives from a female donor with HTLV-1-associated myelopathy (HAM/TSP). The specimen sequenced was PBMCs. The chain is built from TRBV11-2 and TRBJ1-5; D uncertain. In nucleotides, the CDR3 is TGTGCCAGCTCGGTAGCTGGGCCCAATCAGCCCCAGCATTTT. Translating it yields CASSVAGPNQPQHF.